This T cell receptor (beta chain) was obtained from a study of CD8 T cells in ankylosing spondylitis. Findings of the study overall: CD8+ by phenotype, disease-linked clones were relatively rare in peripheral blood. A TCR beta motif of fewer than 10 highly homologous variants seemed to mark ankylosing spondylitis blood. Previous work reported some of these motif variants in the synovial fluid and blood of reactive arthritis.

This clonotype was seen only a few times. What it binds is unknown. TCRdb recomputed calls from the 5' RACE reads with MiXCR, one row per CDR3 protein. The table lists around 91,000 distinct CDR3 sequences, approximately 9.6% of them singletons, with about 31% in the top ten. The TCR originated in a male donor with ankylosing spondylitis. The material sequenced was blood, either unsorted or a sorted T cell fraction (not recorded which).

The CDR3 spells CASSFLARLGNEQFF. The CDR3 bases are TGTGCCAGCAGCTTCCTAGCGCGACTGGGAAATGAGCAGTTCTTC. V and J are TRBV7-9 and TRBJ2-1; perhaps TRBD2 as D (6 bases). Germline lookup yields CDR1 SEHNR and CDR2 FQNEAQ (reference sequence). This CDR3 has 15 residues. V lost 3 bases to trimming and J lost 7 bases, with 16 bases between them.